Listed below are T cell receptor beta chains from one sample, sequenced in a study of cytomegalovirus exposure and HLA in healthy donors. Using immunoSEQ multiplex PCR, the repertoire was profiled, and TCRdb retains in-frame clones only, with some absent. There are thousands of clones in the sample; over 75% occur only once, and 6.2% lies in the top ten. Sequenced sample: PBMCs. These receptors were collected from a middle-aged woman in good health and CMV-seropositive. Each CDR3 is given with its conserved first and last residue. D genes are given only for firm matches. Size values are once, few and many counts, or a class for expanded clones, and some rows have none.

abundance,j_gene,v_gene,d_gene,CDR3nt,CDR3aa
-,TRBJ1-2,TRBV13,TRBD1,TGTGCCAGCAGCTTACTCCGGGACAGATTTTCCGCTAACTATGGCTACACCTTC,CASSLLRDRFSANYGYTF
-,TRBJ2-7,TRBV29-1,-,TGCAGCGTTCTGGCGGGCGTCTCCTACGAGCAGTACTTC,CSVLAGVSYEQYF
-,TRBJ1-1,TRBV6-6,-,TGTGCCAGCAGTCAACAGGTGGAGGGGACTGAAGCTTTCTTT,CASSQQVEGTEAFF
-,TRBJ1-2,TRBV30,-,TGTGCCTGGGGAGCCCCCCCAGGCTACACCTTC,CAWGAPPGYTF
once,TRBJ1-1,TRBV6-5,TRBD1,TGTGCCAGCAGTCCGGACAGGGGGCGGAAAACTGAAGCTTTCTTT,CASSPDRGRKTEAFF
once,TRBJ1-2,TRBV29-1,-,TGCAGCGTCCAGGGGCCGCAGGACTATGGCTACACCTTC,CSVQGPQDYGYTF
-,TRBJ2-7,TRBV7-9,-,TGTGCCAGCAGCTCCGTACCTATAGTGGACAGTAGCTCCTACGAGCAGTACTTC,CASSSVPIVDSSSYEQYF
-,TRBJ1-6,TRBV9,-,TGTGCCAGCAGCGTAGGTGGTAGTTCACCCCTCCACTTT,CASSVGGSSPLHF
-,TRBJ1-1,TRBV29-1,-,TGCAGCGTTGTCAGCGGGGGTCGTGAAGCTTTCTTT,CSVVSGGREAFF
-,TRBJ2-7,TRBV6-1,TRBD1,TGTGCCAGCAGTGTAAGACAGGGGGTGGACGAGCAGTACTTC,CASSVRQGVDEQYF
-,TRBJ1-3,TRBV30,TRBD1,TGTGCCTGGGGACAGGGCGTTGGAAACACCATATATTTT,CAWGQGVGNTIYF
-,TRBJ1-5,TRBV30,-,TGTGCCTGGAGTGGGGACTACGATCAGCCCCAGCATTTT,CAWSGDYDQPQHF
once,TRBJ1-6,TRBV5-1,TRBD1,TGCGCCAGCGCCCGGGACAGGATGAATTCACCCCTCCACTTT,CASARDRMNSPLHF
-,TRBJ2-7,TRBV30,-,TGTGCCTGGAGTGAGGCGCAGGCGGGCGAGCAGTACTTC,CAWSEAQAGEQYF
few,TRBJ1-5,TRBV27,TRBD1,TGTGCCAGCAGTTTTCGACAGGGATCGCAGCCCCAGCATTTT,CASSFRQGSQPQHF
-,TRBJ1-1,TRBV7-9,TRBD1,TGTGCCAGCAGAGAACAGGGGGCGCGGAGGTTCACTGAAGCTTTCTTT,CASREQGARRFTEAFF
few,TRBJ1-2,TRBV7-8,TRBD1,TGTGCCAGCAGCTTTGGACAGGGTGACTATGGCTACACCTTC,CASSFGQGDYGYTF
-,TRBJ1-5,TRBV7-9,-,TGTGCCAGCAGACCGGGGGAGGGGCCCCAGCATTTT,CASRPGEGPQHF
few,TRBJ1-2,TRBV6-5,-,TGTGCCAGCAGTAAAGACCCGCGAGGCTATGGCTACACCTTC,CASSKDPRGYGYTF
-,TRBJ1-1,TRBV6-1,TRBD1,TGTGCCAGCAGGCGGACAGGGAAGGACACTGAAGCTTTCTTT,CASRRTGKDTEAFF
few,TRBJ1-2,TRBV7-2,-,TGTGCCAGCAGCTTAACATATGCAGGCCGATATGGCTACACCTTC,CASSLTYAGRYGYTF
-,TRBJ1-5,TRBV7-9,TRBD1,TGTGCCAGCAGCCCCCGACAGGGAGATCAGCCCCAGCATTTT,CASSPRQGDQPQHF
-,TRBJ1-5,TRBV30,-,TGTGCCTGGAGTGGACAGACCAATCAGCCCCAGCATTTT,CAWSGQTNQPQHF
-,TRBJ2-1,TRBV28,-,TGTGCCAGCAGTTTCCCCAGGAACAATGAGCAGTTCTTC,CASSFPRNNEQFF
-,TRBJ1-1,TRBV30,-,TGTGCCTGGAGTTGGGGAGATACTGAAGCTTTCTTT,CAWSWGDTEAFF
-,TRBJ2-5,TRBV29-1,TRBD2,TGCAGCGTTGCGGCTAGCGGGAAAGAGACCCAGTACTTC,CSVAASGKETQYF
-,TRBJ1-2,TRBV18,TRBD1,TGTGCCAGCTCACCACCTGGGACAGGCGACTATGGCTACACCTTC,CASSPPGTGDYGYTF
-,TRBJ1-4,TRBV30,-,TGTGCCTGCCTGTCCACTGCAACTAATGAAAAACTGTTTTTT,CACLSTATNEKLFF
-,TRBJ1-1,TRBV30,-,TGTGCCTGGAGGCTGGGGAGTTTGGGGACTGAAGCTTTCTTT,CAWRLGSLGTEAFF
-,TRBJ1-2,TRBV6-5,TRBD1,TGTGCCAGCAGTTGGGACAGGGACAGCTATGGCTACACCTTC,CASSWDRDSYGYTF